This T cell receptor beta chain came from a study of human T cells and chemical hapten exposure. As to this clonotype: The antigen is undetermined.

The V gene's germline CDR1 is LGHDT and CDR2 YNNKEL (reference sequence). V lost 1 base and J lost 2, with 9 bases in between. CDR3 length: 15 residues. TCRdb independently ran MiXCR on the RACE reads; one entry per CDR3 protein. The data show tens of thousands of distinct CDR3 sequences, with approximately 9.3% seen just once and more than 10% held by the top ten. Time point given: patch test 1, 2 weeks after DPC sensitization. Treatment denoted: therapeutic diphenylcyclopropenone sensitization with weekly scalp DPC. Overall study results and limits: It was expanded TCRs that formed significantly more large CDR3 similarity clusters than controls did.

The sample consisted of whole blood, taken in connection with sensitization to the hapten diphenylcyclopropenone (DPC). The chain combines TRBV3-1 with TRBJ2-1, with unresolved D. This sequence originates from a woman in her thirties or forties with alopecia areata. Some clones in this sample may be carry-over from other donors' samples. This CDR3 reads CASSQVPNPYNEQFF. The CDR3, as DNA: TGTGCCAGCAGCCAAGTTCCCAACCCCTACAATGAGCAGTTCTTC.